Listed below are T cell receptor beta chains from one sample, sequenced in a study of technical replicates of blood from a few donors. Sequencing used immunoSEQ multiplex PCR; TCRdb keeps in-frame clones, though not all of them. In the table there are roughly 100,000 clones, just over 95% of which are singletons. The material sequenced was T cells isolated from PBMCs. The receptors derive from a human donor in good health. Each CDR3 is given with its conserved first and last residue. Fields, in order: V gene, clone size, CDR3 protein. Where a row states a size, it is once, few, many or the class of an expanded clone; other rows omit it.

>TRBV5-1|NA
CASRAPGLADTQYF
>TRBV18|NA
CASSPRLAGTVSYEQYF
>TRBV4-1|once
CASSHRDKQETQYF
>TRBV2|NA
CASSAHGSSRFTGELFF
>TRBV5-1|NA
CASRGKRGLNGYTF
>TRBV4-1|NA
CASSQPGSGNNEQFF
>TRBV28|once
CASSLTSGRAEIETQYF
>TRBV10-3|NA
CAISEQGADEQYF
>TRBV7-8|NA
CASSLTRTGTNQPQHF
>TRBV6-5|NA
CASRGGEQGATEAFF
>TRBV11-2|NA
CASSLVGGRSYEQYF
>TRBV2|NA
CASWGGSGYRAQGTQYF
>TRBV18|NA
CASSPVEGDYGYTF
>TRBV7-6|NA
CASSPQVAGGADTQYF
>TRBV7-9|NA
CASSPRVGLDTQYF
>TRBV28|NA
CASSPHTGNTIYF
>TRBV7-9|NA
CASSTTGGPGNTEAFF
>TRBV27|NA
CASSPIDSYSNQPQHF
>TRBV19|NA
CASSIAGGEYEQYF
>TRBV5-1|NA
CASRQTTSTDTQYF
>TRBV27|NA
CASSLGGSGGELFF
>TRBV7-9|NA
CASSRRSGGDNEQFF
>TRBV7-9|NA
CASSRPTSERTSTDTQYF
>TRBV9|NA
CASSVAFEGPYEQYF
>TRBV4-1|NA
CASSQEWSLSASYNEQFF
>TRBV4-1|NA
CASSQERTSGIWSELEQYF
>TRBV7-7|NA
CASSSIAGVGETQYF
>TRBV28|NA
CASSLYPGYHEKLFF
>TRBV11-2|NA
CASKPLHRASYEQYF
>TRBV21-1|NA
CASSKGSRADSGNTIYF
>TRBV2|NA
CASTGSAGRDTGELFF
>TRBV7-9|NA
CASSLGGRDGYTF
>TRBV19|NA
CASSIIWTASTGNYGYTF
>TRBV11-3|once
CASSPRFGQGGNTGELFF
>TRBV6-5|NA
CASSYSSGQGNTEAFF
>TRBV28|NA
CASKIATGITGELFF
>TRBV28|NA
CASSAPGETGNTIYF
>TRBV28|NA
CASREILRAGERYEQYF
>TRBV19|once
CASSITGRTGELFF
>TRBV9|NA
CASSVAGQGADEQYF
>TRBV19|NA
CASGTAGEEQFF
>TRBV28|few
CASSFQNYEQYF
>TRBV29-1|NA
CSTGYNEQFF
>TRBV11-2|NA
CASSPMTGRASLRETQYF
>TRBV6-5|NA
CASSYNGVGQPQHF
>TRBV6-5|NA
CATSVGAGQGNGYTF
>TRBV6-1|NA
CASSEGTGYYGYTF
>TRBV7-6|NA
CASSLGAGGLNSPLHF
>TRBV4-2|once
CASSHSPGEGSYEQYF
>TRBV5-1|NA
CASSLAGMGQMNTEAFF
>TRBV4-1|NA
CASSQGVGRGGLSTDTQYF
>TRBV21-1|NA
CASSTRLRVSNEKLFF
>TRBV7-9|few
CASSVVSGVSEAFF
>TRBV4-1|NA
CASRFYGASGGYEQFF
>TRBV10-3|NA
CAISELGTGAQGRLNEQFF
>TRBV5-4|NA
CASSPSSGLQETQYF
>TRBV7-9|once
CASSSELSGQGVSGELFF
>TRBV21-1|NA
CASSNIGRRASPGNTIYF